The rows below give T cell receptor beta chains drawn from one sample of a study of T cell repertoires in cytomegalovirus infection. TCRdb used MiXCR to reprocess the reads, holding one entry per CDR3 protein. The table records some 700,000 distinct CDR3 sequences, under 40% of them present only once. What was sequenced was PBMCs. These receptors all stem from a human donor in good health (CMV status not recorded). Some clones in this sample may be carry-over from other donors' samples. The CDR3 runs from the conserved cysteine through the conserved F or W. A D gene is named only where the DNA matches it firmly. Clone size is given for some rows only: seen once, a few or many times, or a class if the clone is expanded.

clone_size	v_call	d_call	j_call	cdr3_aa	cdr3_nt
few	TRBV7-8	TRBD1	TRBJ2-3	CASSPPGGSFGLVRKYF	TGTGCCAGCAGCCCCCCAGGGGGCAGTTTCGGGCTTGTGCGGAAGTATTTT
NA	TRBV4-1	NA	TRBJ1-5	CASSQGADFSNQPQHF	TGCGCCAGCAGCCAAGGGGCAGACTTTAGCAATCAGCCCCAGCATTTT
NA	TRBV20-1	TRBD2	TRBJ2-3	CSARDRDYPPADTQYF	TGCAGTGCTAGAGATAGGGACTACCCGCCCGCAGATACGCAGTATTTT
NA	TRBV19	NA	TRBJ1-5	CASSIDLPDTGNQPQHF	TGTGCCAGTAGTATAGATCTCCCGGACACTGGCAATCAGCCCCAGCATTTT
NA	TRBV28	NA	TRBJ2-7	CASSSPGRSYEQYF	TGTGCCAGCAGTTCCCCCGGGAGATCCTACGAGCAGTACTTC
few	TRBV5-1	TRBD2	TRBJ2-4	CASSPGLVGLAKNIQYF	TGCGCCAGCAGCCCAGGACTAGTGGGGCTAGCCAAAAACATTCAGTACTTC
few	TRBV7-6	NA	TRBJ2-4	CASSLGTRWAKNIQYF	TGTGCCAGCAGCCTAGGGACTCGCTGGGCCAAAAACATTCAGTACTTC
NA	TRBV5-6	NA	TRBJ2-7	CASSLHSFGSYEQYF	TGTGCCAGCAGCTTACACAGTTTTGGCTCCTACGAGCAGTACTTC
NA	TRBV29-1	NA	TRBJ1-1	CSVDPLGRDTEAFF	TGCAGCGTTGATCCCTTAGGGAGGGACACTGAAGCTTTCTTT
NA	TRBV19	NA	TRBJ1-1	CASTISNWGGTEAFF	TGTGCCAGTACTATATCTAATTGGGGAGGCACTGAAGCTTTCTTT
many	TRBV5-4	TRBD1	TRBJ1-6	CASSRDRGSPLHF	TGTGCCAGCAGCCGGGACAGGGGTTCACCCCTCCACTTT
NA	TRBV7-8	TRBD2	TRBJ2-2	CASRAGTSLLTGEMFF	TGTGCCAGCAGAGCCGGGACTAGCCTCCTCACCGGGGAGATGTTTTTT
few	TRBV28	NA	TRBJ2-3	CASSRPGVADTQYF	TGTGCCAGCAGTCGACCGGGCGTTGCAGATACGCAGTATTTT
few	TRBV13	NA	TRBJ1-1	CASSTSGPGKAFF	TGTGCCAGCAGCACTTCCGGGCCTGGGAAAGCTTTCTTT
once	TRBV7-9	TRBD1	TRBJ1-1	CVSEEGQWRTEAFF	TGTGTCAGCGAGGAGGGACAGTGGAGGACTGAAGCTTTCTTT
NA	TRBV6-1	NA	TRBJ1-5	CASSDVGGRVDQPQHF	TGTGCCAGCAGTGATGTTGGGGGGCGAGTCGATCAGCCCCAGCATTTT
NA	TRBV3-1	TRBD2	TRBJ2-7	CASSLSGRTGEQYF	TGTGCCAGCAGCCTGAGCGGGAGGACGGGAGAGCAGTACTTC
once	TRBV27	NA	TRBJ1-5	CASTPTWGANQPQHF	TGTGCCAGCACCCCGACGTGGGGTGCGAATCAGCCCCAGCATTTT
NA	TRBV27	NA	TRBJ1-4	CASSLLVGGTNEKLFF	TGTGCCAGCAGTTTATTAGTGGGAGGAACTAATGAAAAACTGTTTTTT
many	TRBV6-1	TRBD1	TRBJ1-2	CASSEAPPGQGRSYGYTF	TGTGCCAGCAGTGAAGCCCCCCCTGGACAGGGAAGATCCTATGGCTACACCTTC
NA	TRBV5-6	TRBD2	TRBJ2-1	CASSFPTGGVPNEQFF	TGTGCCAGCAGCTTCCCAACGGGAGGGGTTCCCAATGAGCAGTTCTTC
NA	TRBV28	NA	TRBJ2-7	CASSLRQGSEQYF	TGTGCCAGCAGTTTAAGGCAGGGGAGCGAGCAGTACTTC
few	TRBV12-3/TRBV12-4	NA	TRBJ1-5	CASSPIGWGAYDNQPQHF	TGTGCCAGCAGCCCTATCGGTTGGGGGGCCTACGACAATCAGCCCCAGCATTTT
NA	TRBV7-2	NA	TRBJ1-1	CTSSPSGVRTEAFF	TGTACCAGCAGCCCGTCGGGGGTTCGCACTGAAGCTTTCTTT
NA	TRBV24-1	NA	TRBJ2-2	CATSSGVRTGELFF	TGTGCCACCAGCTCGGGGGTCAGAACCGGGGAGCTGTTTTTT
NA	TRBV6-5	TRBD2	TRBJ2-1	CASSYGGEDNEQFF	TGTGCCAGCAGTTACGGGGGGGAGGACAATGAGCAGTTCTTC
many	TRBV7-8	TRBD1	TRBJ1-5	CASSLTLRQGQPQHF	TGTGCCAGCAGCTTAACCCTTCGACAGGGACAGCCCCAGCATTTT
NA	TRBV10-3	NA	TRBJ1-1	CAISELSANTEAFF	TGTGCCATCAGTGAGCTATCGGCGAACACTGAAGCTTTCTTT
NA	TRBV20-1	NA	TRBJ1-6	CSAREVVGATGLPLHF	TGCAGTGCTAGAGAGGTTGTTGGGGCAACAGGCTTGCCCCTCCACTTT
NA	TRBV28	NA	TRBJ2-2	CASSSAGGAAVGELFF	TGTGCCAGCAGTAGCGCAGGCGGGGCGGCGGTCGGGGAGCTGTTTTTT
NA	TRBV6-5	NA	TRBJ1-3	CASSYTGSSGNTIYF	TGTGCCAGCAGTTATACCGGGAGCTCTGGAAACACCATATATTTT
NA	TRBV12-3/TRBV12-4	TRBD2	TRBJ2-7	CASSGTTQGEQYF	TGTGCCAGTTCCGGGACTACTCAAGGCGAGCAGTACTTC
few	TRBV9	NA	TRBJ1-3	CASSPFRGSSGNTIYF	TGTGCCAGCAGCCCCTTCAGAGGGAGCTCTGGAAACACCATATATTTT
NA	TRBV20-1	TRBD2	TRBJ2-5	CSASPIGGRAGETQYF	TGCAGTGCCTCCCCGATTGGCGGGAGGGCCGGGGAGACCCAGTACTTC
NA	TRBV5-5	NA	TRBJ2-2	CASSLARQGNTGELFF	TGTGCCAGCAGCTTGGCCAGGCAGGGGAACACCGGGGAGCTGTTTTTT
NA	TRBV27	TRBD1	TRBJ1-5	CASSTRPNRGSQPQHF	TGTGCCAGCAGTACCCGCCCCAACAGGGGCAGTCAGCCCCAGCATTTT
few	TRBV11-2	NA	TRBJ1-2	CASSLDVFSYYGYTF	TGTGCCAGCAGCTTAGACGTCTTTTCGTACTATGGCTACACCTTC
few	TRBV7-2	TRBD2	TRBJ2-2	CASSSKHSREAGTSGRVAGELFF	TGTGCCAGCAGCTCCAAGCATTCTCGGGAAGCCGGGACTAGCGGGAGGGTGGCCGGGGAGCTGTTTTTT
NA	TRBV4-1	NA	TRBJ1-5	CASSSPTGNSNQPQHF	TGCGCCAGCAGCTCCCCGACGGGGAATAGCAATCAGCCCCAGCATTTT
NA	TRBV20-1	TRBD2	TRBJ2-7	CSARSLAGIYYEQYF	TGCAGTGCTAGATCGCTAGCGGGGATTTATTACGAGCAGTACTTC
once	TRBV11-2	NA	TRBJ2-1	CASSPRVGGAYNEQFF	TGTGCCAGCAGCCCACGAGTAGGGGGGGCCTACAATGAGCAGTTCTTC
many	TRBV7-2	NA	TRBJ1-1	CASSLYQGWNTEAFF	TGTGCCAGCAGCTTATATCAGGGATGGAACACTGAAGCTTTCTTT
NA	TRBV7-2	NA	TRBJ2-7	CASSPLTEQYF	TGTGCCAGCAGCCCCCTTACCGAGCAGTACTTC
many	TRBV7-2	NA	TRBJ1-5	CASSHSTANQPQHF	TGTGCCAGCAGCCATTCGACAGCGAATCAGCCCCAGCATTTT
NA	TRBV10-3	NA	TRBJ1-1	CAISDGGGGVEAFF	TGTGCCATCAGTGACGGTGGAGGGGGGGTTGAAGCTTTCTTT
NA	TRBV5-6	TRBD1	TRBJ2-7	CASSSDRVPLPTSYEQYF	TGTGCCAGCAGCTCGGACAGGGTTCCCCTCCCGACCTCCTACGAGCAGTACTTC
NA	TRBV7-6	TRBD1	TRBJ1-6	CASSFGQGAYNSPLHF	TGTGCCAGCAGCTTTGGGCAGGGGGCCTATAATTCACCCCTCCACTTT
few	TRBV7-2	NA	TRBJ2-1	CASSLEPQSGVWNEQFF	TGTGCCAGCAGCTTAGAACCCCAGTCGGGGGTCTGGAATGAGCAGTTCTTC
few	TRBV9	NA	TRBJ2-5	CASSKHQETQYF	TGTGCCAGCAGCAAACACCAAGAGACCCAGTACTTC
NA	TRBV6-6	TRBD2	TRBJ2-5	CASRGLAGLQETQYF	TGTGCCAGCCGGGGACTAGCGGGGCTCCAAGAGACCCAGTACTTC
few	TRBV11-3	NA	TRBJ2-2	CASSPKDSIDTGELFF	TGTGCCAGCAGTCCCAAAGACAGCATCGACACCGGGGAGCTGTTTTTT
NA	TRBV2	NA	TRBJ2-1	CASRRSQAEQFF	TGTGCCAGCAGAAGGTCCCAGGCGGAGCAGTTCTTC
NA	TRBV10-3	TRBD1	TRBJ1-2	CAITAGQGAYGYTF	TGTGCCATCACCGCTGGACAGGGGGCTTATGGCTACACCTTC
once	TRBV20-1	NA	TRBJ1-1	CSSASGGPNTEAFF	TGCAGTTCTGCCAGCGGGGGACCGAACACTGAAGCTTTCTTT